The TCR beta chain under discussion was sequenced for a study of blood T cells in healthy people across ages. In the study overall: Researchers report that template switching captured about one barcoded beta molecule per two T cells.

This clonotype has a handful of counts. The study recruited healthy Caucasian donors from Russia who were aged roughly 6 to 95. With a J-beta primer mix and a sample-barcoded 5' primer, a second PCR ran 7 to 11 cycles. TCRdb re-called the 5' RACE reads with MiXCR, one entry per CDR3 protein. Among 1,800,000 or so distinct CDR3 sequences listed, around 40% were seen once. V dropped 3 bases and J dropped 0 bases, with 9 bases sitting between them. Per the germline V gene, CDR1 is DFQATT and CDR2 is SNEGSKA (reference sequence). CDR3 length: 13 amino acids. The chain links TRBV20-1 to TRBJ2-7, with D perhaps matching TRBD2 (6 bases). The sample was blood. The receptor's source is a human donor in good health. CDR3 coding DNA: TGCAGTGCTAGTCCTAGCGCCTCCTACGAGCAGTACTTC. This gives the protein CSASPSASYEQYF.